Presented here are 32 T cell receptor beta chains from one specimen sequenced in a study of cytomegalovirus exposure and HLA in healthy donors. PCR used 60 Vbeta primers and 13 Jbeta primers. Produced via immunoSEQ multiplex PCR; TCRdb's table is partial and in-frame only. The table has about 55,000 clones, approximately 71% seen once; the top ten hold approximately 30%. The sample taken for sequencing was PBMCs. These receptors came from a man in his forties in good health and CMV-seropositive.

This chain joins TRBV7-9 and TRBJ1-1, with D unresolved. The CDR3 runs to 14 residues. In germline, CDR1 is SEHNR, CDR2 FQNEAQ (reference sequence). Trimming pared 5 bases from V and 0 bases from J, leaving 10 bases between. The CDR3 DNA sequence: TGTGCCAGCAGCCTAAGGGAGATGAACACTGAAGCTTTCTTT. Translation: CASSLREMNTEAFF.

CDR3 nucleotides: TGTGCCAGCAGCCAGGGACAGGGGCCTGAAAAACTGTTTTTT. Its protein is CASSQGQGPEKLFF. The rearrangement joins TRBV4-2 to TRBJ1-4, with 10 nucleotides matching TRBD1. With 3 bases clipped from V and 7 bases from J, the junction kept 2 bases outside the gene matches. CDR3 length: 14 residues. Per germline, CDR1 LGHNA and CDR2 YNFKEQ.

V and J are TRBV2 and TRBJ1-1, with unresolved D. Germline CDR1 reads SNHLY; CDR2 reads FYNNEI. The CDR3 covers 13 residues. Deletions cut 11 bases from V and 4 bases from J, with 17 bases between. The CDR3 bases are TGTGCCGGCTGCTTGCGGGAGGGCACTGAAGCTTTCTTT. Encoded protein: CAGCLREGTEAFF.

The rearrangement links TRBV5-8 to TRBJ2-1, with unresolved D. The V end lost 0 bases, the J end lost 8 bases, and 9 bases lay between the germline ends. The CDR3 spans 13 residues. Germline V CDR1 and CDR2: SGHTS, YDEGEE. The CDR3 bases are TGTGCCAGCAGCTTGGCCGGAGAGCATGAGCAGTTCTTC. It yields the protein CASSLAGEHEQFF.

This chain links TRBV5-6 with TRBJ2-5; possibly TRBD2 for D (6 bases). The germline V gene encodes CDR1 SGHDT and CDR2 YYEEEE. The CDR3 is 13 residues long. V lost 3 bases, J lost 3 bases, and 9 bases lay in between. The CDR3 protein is CASSSPGEETQYF. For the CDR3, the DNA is TGTGCCAGCAGCTCCCCGGGGGAAGAGACCCAGTACTTC.

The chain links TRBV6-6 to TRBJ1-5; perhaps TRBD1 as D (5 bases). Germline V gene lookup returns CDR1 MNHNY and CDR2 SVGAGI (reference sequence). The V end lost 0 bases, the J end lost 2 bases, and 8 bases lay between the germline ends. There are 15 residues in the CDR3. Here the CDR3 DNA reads TGTGCCAGCAGTTACTCGGGGCAGGGCAATCAGCCCCAGCATTTT. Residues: CASSYSGQGNQPQHF.

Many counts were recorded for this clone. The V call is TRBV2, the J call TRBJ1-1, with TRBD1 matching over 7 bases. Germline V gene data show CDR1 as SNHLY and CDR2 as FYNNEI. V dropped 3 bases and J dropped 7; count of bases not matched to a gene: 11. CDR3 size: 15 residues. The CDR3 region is CASSDRGVGLHEAFF. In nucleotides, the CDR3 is TGTGCCAGCAGTGACAGGGGGGTGGGACTTCATGAAGCTTTCTTT. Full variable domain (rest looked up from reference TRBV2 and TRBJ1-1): EPEVTQTPSHQVTQMGQEVILRCVPISNHLYFYWYRQILGQKVEFLVSFYNNEISEKSEIFDDQFSVERPDGSNFTLKIRSTKLEDSAMYFCASSDRGVGLHEAFFGQGTRLTVV.

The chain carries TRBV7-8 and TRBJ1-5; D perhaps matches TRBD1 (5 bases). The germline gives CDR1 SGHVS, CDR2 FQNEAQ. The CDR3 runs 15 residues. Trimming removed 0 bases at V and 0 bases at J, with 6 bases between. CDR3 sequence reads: CASSLAGASNQPQHF. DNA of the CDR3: TGTGCCAGCAGCTTAGCAGGGGCTAGCAATCAGCCCCAGCATTTT.

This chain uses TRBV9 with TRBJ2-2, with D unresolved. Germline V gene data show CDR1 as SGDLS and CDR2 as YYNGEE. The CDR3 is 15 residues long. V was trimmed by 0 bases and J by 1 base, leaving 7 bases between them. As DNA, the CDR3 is TGTGCCAGCAGCGTAGGGCTCCTGAACACCGGGGAGCTGTTTTTT. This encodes CASSVGLLNTGELFF.

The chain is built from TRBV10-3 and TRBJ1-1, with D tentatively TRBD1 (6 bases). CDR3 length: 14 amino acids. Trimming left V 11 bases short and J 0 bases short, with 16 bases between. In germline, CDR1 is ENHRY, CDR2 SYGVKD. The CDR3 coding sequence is TGTGCCCCGCTAGGGGGATTGATGAACACTGAAGCTTTCTTT. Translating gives CAPLGGLMNTEAFF.

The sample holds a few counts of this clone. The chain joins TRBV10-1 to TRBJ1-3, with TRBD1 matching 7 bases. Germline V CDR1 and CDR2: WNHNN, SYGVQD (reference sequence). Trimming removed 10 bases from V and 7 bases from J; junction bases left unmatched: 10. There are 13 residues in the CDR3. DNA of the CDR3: TGCGCCACCTCGACAGGGCTACGGAACACCATATATTTT. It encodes CATSTGLRNTIYF.

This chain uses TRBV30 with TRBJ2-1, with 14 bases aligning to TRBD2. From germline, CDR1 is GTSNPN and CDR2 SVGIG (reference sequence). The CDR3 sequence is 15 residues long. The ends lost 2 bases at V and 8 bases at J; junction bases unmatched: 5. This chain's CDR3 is CAWSLTGLAGDEQFF. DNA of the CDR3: TGTGCCTGGAGTCTTACGGGACTAGCGGGGGATGAGCAGTTCTTC.

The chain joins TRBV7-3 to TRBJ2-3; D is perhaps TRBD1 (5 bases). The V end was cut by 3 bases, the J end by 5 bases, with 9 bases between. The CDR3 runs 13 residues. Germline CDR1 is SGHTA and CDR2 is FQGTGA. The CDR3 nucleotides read TGTGCCAGCAGCTTTGAAAGGGGAGATACGCAGTATTTT. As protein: CASSFERGDTQYF.

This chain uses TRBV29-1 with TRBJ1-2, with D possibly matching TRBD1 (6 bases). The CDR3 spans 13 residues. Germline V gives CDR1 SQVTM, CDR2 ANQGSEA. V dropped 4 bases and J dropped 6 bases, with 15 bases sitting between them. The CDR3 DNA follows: TGCAGCGTTGTATACAGGGAATTAAATGGCTACACCTTC. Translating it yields CSVVYRELNGYTF.

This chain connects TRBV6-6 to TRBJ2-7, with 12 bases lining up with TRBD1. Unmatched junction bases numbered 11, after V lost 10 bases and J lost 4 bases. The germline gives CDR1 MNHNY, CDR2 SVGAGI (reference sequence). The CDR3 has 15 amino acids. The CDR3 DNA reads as TGTGCCACCGCGCGGGGACAGGGGGCTAGATACGAGCAGTACTTC. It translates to CATARGQGARYEQYF.

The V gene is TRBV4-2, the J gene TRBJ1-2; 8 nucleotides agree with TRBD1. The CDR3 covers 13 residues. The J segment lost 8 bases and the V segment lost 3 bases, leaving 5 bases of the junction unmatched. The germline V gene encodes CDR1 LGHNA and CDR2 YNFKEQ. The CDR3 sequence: CASSQGGDRGYTF. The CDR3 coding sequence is TGTGCCAGCAGCCAGGGTGGGGACAGGGGCTACACCTTC.

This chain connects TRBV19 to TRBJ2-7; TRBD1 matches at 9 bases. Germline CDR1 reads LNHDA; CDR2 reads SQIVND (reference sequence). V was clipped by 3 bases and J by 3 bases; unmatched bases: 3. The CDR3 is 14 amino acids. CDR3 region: CASSMTGGIYEQYF. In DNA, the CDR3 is TGTGCCAGTAGTATGACAGGGGGGATCTACGAGCAGTACTTC.

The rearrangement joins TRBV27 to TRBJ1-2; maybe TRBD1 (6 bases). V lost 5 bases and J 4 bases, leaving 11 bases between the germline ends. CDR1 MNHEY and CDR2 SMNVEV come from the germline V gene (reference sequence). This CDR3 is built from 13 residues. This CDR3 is CASSPGQLYGYTF. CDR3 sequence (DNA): TGTGCCAGCAGTCCGGGACAACTCTATGGCTACACCTTC.

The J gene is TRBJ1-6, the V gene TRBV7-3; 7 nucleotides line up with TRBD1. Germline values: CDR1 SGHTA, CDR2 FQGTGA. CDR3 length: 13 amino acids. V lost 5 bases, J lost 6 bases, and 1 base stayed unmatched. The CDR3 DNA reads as TGTGCCAGCAGCGACAGGGTTAATTCACCCCTCCACTTT. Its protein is CASSDRVNSPLHF.

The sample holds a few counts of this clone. CDR3 nucleotides: TGTGCCAGCAGGCCGGACAGGGATCCATCAATCCAGCATTTT. Translation: CASRPDRDPSIQHF. V usage is TRBV6-5 and J usage is TRBJ1-5, with 8 bases lining up with TRBD1. The J segment lost 12 bases and the V segment lost 6 bases, leaving 13 bases of the junction unmatched. The germline V gene has CDR1 MNHEY and CDR2 SVGAGI. This CDR3 spans 14 amino acids.

The CDR3 loop is CASSPDSSGNTIYF. The CDR3 coding sequence is TGCGCCAGCAGCCCGGACAGCTCTGGAAACACCATATATTTT. This chain joins TRBV4-3 and TRBJ1-3, with D perhaps TRBD1 (6 bases). There are 14 residues in the CDR3. Germline assignment: CDR1 LGHNA and CDR2 YSLEER. V was clipped by 4 bases and J by 0 bases, with 7 bases between them.

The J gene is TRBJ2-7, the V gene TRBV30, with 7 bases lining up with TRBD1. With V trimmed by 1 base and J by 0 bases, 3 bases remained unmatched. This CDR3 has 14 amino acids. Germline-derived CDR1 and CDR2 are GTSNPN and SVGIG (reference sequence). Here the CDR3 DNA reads TGTGCCTGGAGTGAGGGGACAGTCTCCTACGAGCAGTACTTC. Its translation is CAWSEGTVSYEQYF.

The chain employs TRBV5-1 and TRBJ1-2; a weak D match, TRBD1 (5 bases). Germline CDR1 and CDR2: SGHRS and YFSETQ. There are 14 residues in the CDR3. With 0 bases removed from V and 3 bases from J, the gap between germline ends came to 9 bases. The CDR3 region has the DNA TGCGCCAGCAGCTTGGAGGCAGGGTACTATGGCTACACCTTC. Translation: CASSLEAGYYGYTF.

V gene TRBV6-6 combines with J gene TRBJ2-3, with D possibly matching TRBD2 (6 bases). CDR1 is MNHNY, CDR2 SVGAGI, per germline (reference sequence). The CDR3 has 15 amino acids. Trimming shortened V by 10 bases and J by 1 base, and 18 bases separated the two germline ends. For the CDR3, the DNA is TGTGCCATCCTCCGAGGGGAGGATCGCACAGATACGCAGTATTTT. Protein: CAILRGEDRTDTQYF.

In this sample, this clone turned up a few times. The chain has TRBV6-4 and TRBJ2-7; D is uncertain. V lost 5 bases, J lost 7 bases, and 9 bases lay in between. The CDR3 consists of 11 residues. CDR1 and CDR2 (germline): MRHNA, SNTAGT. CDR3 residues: CASSRSREQYF. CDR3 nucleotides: TGTGCCAGCAGTCGATCGCGAGAGCAGTACTTC.

CDR3 amino acids: CASSLVGLISEAFF. CDR3 DNA: TGCGCCAGCAGCTTAGTGGGGCTCATATCTGAAGCTTTCTTT. The chain employs TRBV5-1 and TRBJ1-1; tentatively, D is TRBD1 (5 bases). The germline V and J ends were trimmed by 2 bases and 6 bases, with 14 bases remaining between them. Germline lookup yields CDR1 SGHRS and CDR2 YFSETQ. This CDR3 comprises 14 residues. The full variable domain, in which reference TRBV5-1 and TRBJ1-1 provide the parts outside the CDR3, is KAGVTQTPRYLIKTRGQQVTLSCSPISGHRSVSWYQQTPGQGLQFLFEYFSETQRNKGNFPGRFSGRQFSNSRSEMNVSTLELGDSALYLCASSLVGLISEAFFGQGTRLTVV.

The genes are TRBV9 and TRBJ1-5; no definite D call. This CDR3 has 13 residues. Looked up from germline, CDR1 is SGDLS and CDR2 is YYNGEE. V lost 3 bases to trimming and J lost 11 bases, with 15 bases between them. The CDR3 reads CASSEQRDSAQHF. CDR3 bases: TGTGCCAGCAGCGAACAACGGGATTCTGCCCAGCATTTT.

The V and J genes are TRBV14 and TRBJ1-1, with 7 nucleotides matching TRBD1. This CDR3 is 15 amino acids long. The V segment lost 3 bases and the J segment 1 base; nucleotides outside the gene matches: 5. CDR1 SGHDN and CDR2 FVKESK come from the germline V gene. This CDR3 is CASSQVWDRNTEAFF. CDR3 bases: TGTGCCAGCAGCCAGGTTTGGGACAGGAACACTGAAGCTTTCTTT.

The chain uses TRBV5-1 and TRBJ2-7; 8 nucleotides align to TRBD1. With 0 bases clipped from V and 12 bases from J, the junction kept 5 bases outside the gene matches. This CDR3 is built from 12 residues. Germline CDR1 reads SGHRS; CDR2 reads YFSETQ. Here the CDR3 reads CASSLGDGTGYF. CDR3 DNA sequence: TGCGCCAGCAGCTTGGGGGACGGGACAGGGTACTTC.

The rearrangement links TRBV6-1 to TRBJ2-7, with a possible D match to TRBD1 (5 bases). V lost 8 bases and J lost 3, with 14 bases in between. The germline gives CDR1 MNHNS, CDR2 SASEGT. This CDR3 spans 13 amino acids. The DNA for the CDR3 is TGTGCCAGCGCTAAGGGGATCATCTACGAGCAGTACTTC. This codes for CASAKGIIYEQYF.

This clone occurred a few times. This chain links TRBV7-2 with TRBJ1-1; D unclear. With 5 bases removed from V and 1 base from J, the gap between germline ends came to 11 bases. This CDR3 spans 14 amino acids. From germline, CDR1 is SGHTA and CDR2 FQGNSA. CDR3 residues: CASSPAPRNTEAFF. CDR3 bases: TGTGCCAGCAGCCCTGCCCCTAGGAACACTGAAGCTTTCTTT.

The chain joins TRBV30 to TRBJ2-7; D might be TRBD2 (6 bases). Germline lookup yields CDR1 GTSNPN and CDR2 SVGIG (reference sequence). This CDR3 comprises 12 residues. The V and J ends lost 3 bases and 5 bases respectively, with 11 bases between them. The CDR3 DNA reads TGTGCCTGGAGGGGGGGAATCGACGAGCAGTACTTC. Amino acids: CAWRGGIDEQYF.